This T cell receptor beta chain was obtained from a study of CD8 T cells in ankylosing spondylitis. Findings of the study overall: The study looked at matched synovial fluid samples from ankylosing spondylitis patients. Disease-linked clones were reported to be significantly enriched there. What appeared characteristic of ankylosing spondylitis blood was a TCR beta motif of eight or nine highly homologous variants.

On this clonotype: Its matching antigen is unknown.

In making TCR beta libraries, quantitative 5'-RACE with molecular barcodes was used. TCRdb itself ran the 5' RACE reads through MiXCR, one entry per CDR3 protein. The sample has about 250,000 distinct CDR3 sequences; over 30% are singletons. Germline CDR1 DFQATT, CDR2 SNEGSKA (reference sequence). V lost 5 bases and J 7 bases, leaving 6 bases between the germline ends. The CDR3 loop spans 10 amino acids. The sample was blood, either unsorted or a sorted T cell fraction (not recorded which). The chain joins TRBV20-1 to TRBJ2-1; D remains unclear. This sequence was found in a male donor with ankylosing spondylitis or in good health (not recorded which). CDR3 in amino acids: CSAGPNEQFF. CDR3 nucleotides: TGCAGTGCTGGCCCTAATGAGCAGTTCTTC.